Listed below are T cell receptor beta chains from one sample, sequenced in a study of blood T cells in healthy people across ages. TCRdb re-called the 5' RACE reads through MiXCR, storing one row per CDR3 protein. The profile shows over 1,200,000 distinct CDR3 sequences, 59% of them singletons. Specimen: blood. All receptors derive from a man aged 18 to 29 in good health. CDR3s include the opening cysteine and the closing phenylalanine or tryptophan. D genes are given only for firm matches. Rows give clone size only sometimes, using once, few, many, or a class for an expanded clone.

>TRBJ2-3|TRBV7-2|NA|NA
CASSLSPIDTQYF
TGTGCCAGCAGCCTATCTCCTATAGATACGCAGTATTTT
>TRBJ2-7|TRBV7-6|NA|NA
CASSLLGGFAYEQYF
TGTGCCAGCAGCCTACTAGGCGGATTTGCCTACGAGCAGTACTTC
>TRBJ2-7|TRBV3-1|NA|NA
CASSPWTGFYEQYF
TGTGCCAGCAGCCCGTGGACGGGTTTCTACGAGCAGTACTTC
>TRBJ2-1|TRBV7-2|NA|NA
CASSLDPPLQSVNNEQFF
TGCGCCAGCAGCTTAGACCCCCCTTTACAATCTGTGAACAATGAGCAGTTCTTC
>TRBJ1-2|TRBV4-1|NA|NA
CASSQGPVPNYGYTF
TGCGCCAGCAGCCAAGGTCCGGTGCCTAACTATGGCTACACCTTC
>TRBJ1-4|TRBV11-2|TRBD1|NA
CASSLEGDSHNEKLFF
TGTGCCAGCAGCTTAGAAGGGGACAGTCATAATGAAAAACTGTTTTTT
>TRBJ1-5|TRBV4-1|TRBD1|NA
CASSQGQGSRQPQHF
TGCGCCAGCAGCCAAGGACAGGGTTCGAGACAGCCCCAGCATTTT
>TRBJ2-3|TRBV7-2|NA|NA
CASSLGLVGVDTQYF
TGTGCCAGCAGCTTAGGTCTCGTAGGTGTGGATACGCAGTATTTT
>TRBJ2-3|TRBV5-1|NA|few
CASTWRDPNTDTQYF
TGCGCCAGCACATGGAGGGACCCGAACACAGATACGCAGTATTTT
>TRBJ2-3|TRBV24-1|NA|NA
CATSDFRGSADTQYF
TGTGCCACCAGTGATTTTCGGGGCTCGGCAGATACGCAGTATTTT
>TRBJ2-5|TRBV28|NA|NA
CASSCPAEGVETQYF
TGTGCCAGCAGTTGCCCTGCTGAGGGTGTAGAGACCCAGTACTTC
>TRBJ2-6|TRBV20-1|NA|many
CSARSGAAGANVLTF
TGCAGTGCTAGAAGTGGGGCGGCAGGGGCCAACGTCCTGACTTTC
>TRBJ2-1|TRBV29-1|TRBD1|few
CSVEDLGTGVYNEQFF
TGCAGCGTTGAAGATCTTGGGACAGGGGTGTACAATGAGCAGTTCTTC
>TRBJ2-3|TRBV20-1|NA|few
CSARVDRNTDTQYF
TGCAGTGCTAGAGTAGACAGAAACACAGATACGCAGTATTTT
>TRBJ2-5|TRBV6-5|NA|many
CASSRDRETQYF
TGTGCCAGCAGCCGGGACCGGGAGACCCAGTACTTC
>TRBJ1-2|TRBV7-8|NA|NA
CASRPTDYRGDYGYTF
TGTGCCAGCAGGCCAACTGATTACCGGGGGGACTATGGCTACACCTTC
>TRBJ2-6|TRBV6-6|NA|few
CASTDILSGANVLTF
TGTGCCAGCACCGACATCCTCTCTGGGGCCAACGTCCTGACTTTC
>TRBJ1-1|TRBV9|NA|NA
CASSPDSQNTEAFF
TGTGCCAGCAGCCCGGACAGCCAGAACACTGAAGCTTTCTTT
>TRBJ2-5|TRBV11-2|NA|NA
CASSFRPFETQYF
TGTGCCAGCAGCTTTCGGCCTTTCGAGACCCAGTACTTC
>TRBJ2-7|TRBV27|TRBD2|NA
CASSFSLAGGTDEQYF
TGTGCCAGCAGTTTCTCCCTAGCGGGGGGGACAGACGAGCAGTACTTC
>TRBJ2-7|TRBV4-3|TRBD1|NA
CASSQGGQGWAYEQYF
TGCGCCAGCAGCCAAGGGGGACAGGGGTGGGCGTACGAGCAGTACTTC
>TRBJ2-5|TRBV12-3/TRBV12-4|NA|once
CASSLSGLGVQETQYF
TGTGCCAGCAGTTTAAGCGGACTGGGGGTCCAAGAGACCCAGTACTTC
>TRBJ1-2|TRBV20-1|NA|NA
CSAPRGENYGYTF
TGCAGTGCTCCCCGGGGGGAGAACTATGGCTACACCTTC
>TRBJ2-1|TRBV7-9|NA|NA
CASSPRETRHNEQFF
TGTGCCAGCAGCCCCCGGGAGACACGACACAATGAGCAGTTCTTC
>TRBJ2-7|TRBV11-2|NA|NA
CASRPLRDEQYF
TGTGCCAGCAGACCTTTGAGGGACGAGCAGTACTTC
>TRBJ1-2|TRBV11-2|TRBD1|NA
CASSWGQADGYTF
TGTGCCAGCAGCTGGGGACAGGCCGATGGCTACACCTTC
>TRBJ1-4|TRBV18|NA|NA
CASSPQEKLFF
TGTGCCAGCTCACCGCAGGAAAAACTGTTTTTT
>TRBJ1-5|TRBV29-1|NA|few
CSVEDPPGQRVLNQPQHF
TGCAGCGTTGAAGACCCCCCGGGACAAAGGGTACTCAATCAGCCCCAGCATTTT
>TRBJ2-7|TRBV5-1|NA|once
CATSPGQFSEQYF
TGCGCCACCAGCCCAGGACAGTTCAGCGAGCAGTACTTC
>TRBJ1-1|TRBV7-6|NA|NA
CASSLGRGSTEAFF
TGTGCCAGCAGCCTCGGACGGGGATCCACTGAAGCTTTCTTT
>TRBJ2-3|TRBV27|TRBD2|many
CASSLNSGDTDTQYF
TGTGCCAGCAGTTTAAATAGCGGGGACACAGATACGCAGTATTTT
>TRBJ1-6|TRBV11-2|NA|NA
CASSLARALGSPLHF
TGTGCCAGCAGCTTAGCCCGGGCCTTGGGTTCACCCCTCCACTTT